These T cell receptor beta chains were read from a single sample in a study of OX40 agonist ivuxolimab in advanced cancers. The protocol was immunoSEQ multiplex PCR, while the TCRdb copy is restricted to in-frame clones and leaves out a portion. Among 96,000 or so clones listed, 84% were seen once. Sequenced here: CD4+ or CD8+ T cells sorted from blood, sampled in a trial of the OX40 agonist ivuxolimab. The receptors come from an adult with an advanced solid tumor such as melanoma, head and neck, liver or kidney cancer. The CDR3 runs from the conserved cysteine through the conserved F or W. The D gene is left open where the match is weak. A row's size may be missing; if present it is once, few, many or a size class.

clone size	D gene	J gene	V gene	CDR3 DNA	CDR3 protein
.	.	TRBJ2-1	TRBV6-6	TGTGCCACAGTACCGTTAGCGGCTGGGAACAATGAGCAGTTCTTC	CATVPLAAGNNEQFF
.	.	TRBJ2-4	TRBV18	TGTGCCAGCTCACCACCTAGCCTGCGCATTCAGTACTTC	CASSPPSLRIQYF
.	.	TRBJ1-6	TRBV6-5	TGTGCCAGCAGCCTCAATTCACCCCTCCACTTT	CASSLNSPLHF
.	.	TRBJ2-1	TRBV7-2	TGTGCCAGCAGCCGCCGGGACAACCCCTACAATGAGCAGTTCTTC	CASSRRDNPYNEQFF
.	.	TRBJ2-7	TRBV7-9	TGTGCCAGCAGCTTAGACGGGACGAACTACGAGCAGTACTTC	CASSLDGTNYEQYF
.	.	TRBJ2-6	TRBV6-1	TGTGCCAGCAGTGAGGGGGGGCACGGGGCCAACGTCCTGACTTTC	CASSEGGHGANVLTF
.	.	TRBJ1-1	TRBV6-5	TGTGCCAGCAGATATGGGGGGAACACTGAAGCTTTCTTT	CASRYGGNTEAFF
.	.	TRBJ2-6	TRBV15	TGTGCCACCAGCAGAGATGACGGGATCTCTGGGGCCAACGTCCTGACTTTC	CATSRDDGISGANVLTF
.	.	TRBJ1-2	TRBV18	TGTGCCAGCTCACCAGGGGTAGGTAACTATGGCTACACCTTC	CASSPGVGNYGYTF
.	.	TRBJ1-5	TRBV5-6	TGTGCCAGCAGCTTGTGGCCCTTTAGCAATCAGCCCCAGCATTTT	CASSLWPFSNQPQHF
.	TRBD1	TRBJ1-5	TRBV6-6	TGTGCCAGCAGGGGACAGGGCGATTATAGCAATCAGCCCCAGCATTTT	CASRGQGDYSNQPQHF
.	TRBD1	TRBJ1-1	TRBV19	TGTGCCAGTAGCCAGGGACAGGGCAGGGACACTGAAGCTTTCTTT	CASSQGQGRDTEAFF
few	.	TRBJ2-1	TRBV7-9	TGTGCCAGCAGCCCCCGAAATGAGCAGTTCTTC	CASSPRNEQFF
.	.	TRBJ2-7	TRBV27	TGTGCCAGCAGTTCGAAGGGCCGGGCCTACGAGCAGTACTTC	CASSSKGRAYEQYF
.	.	TRBJ1-6	TRBV7-9	TGTGCCAGCAGCATGACATATGATAATTCACCCCTCCACTTT	CASSMTYDNSPLHF
.	.	TRBJ2-4	TRBV7-2	TGTGCCAGCAGCCCCGGGGAAGGAGCCAAAAACATTCAGTACTTC	CASSPGEGAKNIQYF
.	.	TRBJ1-4	TRBV5-8	TGTGCCAGCAGCTTGTCAGGGTCGGGGGAAAAACTGTTTTTT	CASSLSGSGEKLFF
.	.	TRBJ1-2	TRBV12-5	TGTGCTAGTGGTTTGACCAGGGACCTCTATGGCTACACCTTC	CASGLTRDLYGYTF
once	.	TRBJ1-2	TRBV6-1	TGTGCCAGCATCCTTACACCGAACTATGGCTACACCTTC	CASILTPNYGYTF
.	TRBD1	TRBJ1-6	TRBV30	TGTGCCTGGAGTGTAGGGACAGGGAATTCACCCCTCCACTTT	CAWSVGTGNSPLHF
.	.	TRBJ1-1	TRBV15	TGTGCCACCAGCAGGGAGACAGCGGGCGCTGAAGCTTTCTTT	CATSRETAGAEAFF
few	TRBD1	TRBJ1-5	TRBV6-6	TGTGCCAGCAGGGGACAGAATAGCAATCAGCCCCAGCATTTT	CASRGQNSNQPQHF
.	.	TRBJ2-7	TRBV2	TGTGCCAGCAGGCGCCAGGGTCGCGAGCAGTACTTC	CASRRQGREQYF
.	TRBD1	TRBJ1-5	TRBV7-2	TGTGCCAGCAGCTCGGACAGGGGACAGCCCCAGCATTTT	CASSSDRGQPQHF
.	TRBD1	TRBJ2-7	TRBV7-2	TGTGCCAGCAGAAAGGGACAGGGGGTTTACGAGCAGTACTTC	CASRKGQGVYEQYF